The T cell receptor beta chain described here comes from a study of blood T cell repertoires in COVID-19. Across the whole study: Italy, Spain and the United States were the sources of the convalescent and acute COVID-19 samples. Sample material is recorded as cDNA or gDNA derived from T cells, B-cell-depleted T cells, or PBMCs.

How the authors handled the data: How many nucleated cells were present was estimated from reference gene primer amplification. TCRdb's table, derived via immunoSEQ multiplex PCR, lists solely in-frame clones and lacks some. That table gives V, J and clone size, and the DNA gave D and trimming. The sample includes 50,000 or so clones, 75% to 85% seen only once; the top ten take 16%. The CDR3 is 13 amino acids. The germline V and J ends were trimmed by 5 bases and 7 bases, with 14 bases remaining between them. Germline assignment: CDR1 LNHDA and CDR2 SQIVND (reference sequence). Sequences were obtained from peripheral blood. V gene TRBV19 combines with J gene TRBJ1-2; D is uncertain. The origin of this receptor is a middle-aged man with acute or convalescent COVID-19. The CDR3 protein is CASSPERVGGYTF. CDR3 sequence (DNA): TGTGCCAGTAGTCCCGAGAGGGTCGGTGGCTACACCTTC.